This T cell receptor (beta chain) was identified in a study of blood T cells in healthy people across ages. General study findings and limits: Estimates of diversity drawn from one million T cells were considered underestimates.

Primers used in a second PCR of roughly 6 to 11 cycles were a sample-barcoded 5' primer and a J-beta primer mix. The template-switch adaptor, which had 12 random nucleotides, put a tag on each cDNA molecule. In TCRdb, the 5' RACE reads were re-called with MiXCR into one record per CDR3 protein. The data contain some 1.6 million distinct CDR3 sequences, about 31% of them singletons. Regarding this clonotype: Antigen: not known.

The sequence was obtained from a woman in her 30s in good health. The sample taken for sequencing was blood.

CDR3 nucleotide sequence: TGCGCCAGCAGCCGTAGACAGGGGGCGAATCAGCCCCAGCATTTT. Amino acids: CASSRRQGANQPQHF. The chain uses TRBV4-1 and TRBJ1-5; 10 bases agree with TRBD1. Per germline, CDR1 MGHRA and CDR2 YSYEKL. The CDR3 has 15 residues. Trimming removed 4 bases from V and 4 bases from J; junction bases left unmatched: 4.